Described below is a single TCR beta chain sequence and its context. No antigen is known for it. The sample comes from a study of OX40 agonist ivuxolimab in advanced cancers. Study details: People in dose escalation had one of these cancers: hepatocellular carcinoma, melanoma, renal cell or head and neck cancer. General study points: At 0.1 to 3.0 mg/kg and by week 6, CD4+ and CD8+ T cells in the blood had expanded clonally.

Assay: immunoSEQ multiplex PCR; the TCRdb copy retains only in-frame clones and omits some. The table shows tens of thousands of clones, with approximately 90% occurring only once. V lost 1 base, J lost 3 bases, and 16 bases lay in between. Per germline, CDR1 SGHNT and CDR2 YENEEA. The CDR3 totals 16 residues. The sample was CD4+ or CD8+ T cells sorted from blood, taken in a trial of the OX40 agonist ivuxolimab. The clonotype comes from an adult with an advanced solid tumor such as melanoma, head and neck, liver or kidney cancer. The chain joins TRBV11-3 to TRBJ2-7, with D unclear. In nucleotides, the CDR3 is TGTGCCAGCAGCTTAGTAGGAATTGGCAGACTCTACGAGCAGTACTTC. This sequence encodes CASSLVGIGRLYEQYF.